This is a list of T cell receptor beta chains from one sample in a study of blood T cell repertoires in COVID-19. Measured with immunoSEQ multiplex PCR; TCRdb has only the in-frame clones, and not every one. This table holds approximately 29,000 clones, roughly 89% found once. Sample: peripheral blood. Source of these receptors: a man in his 70s with active COVID-19. Each CDR3 is given without its conserved first and last residue. The order of the fields is D gene, V gene, J gene, CDR3 protein. The D gene is left open where the match is weak.

-	TRBV6-5	TRBJ1-5	ASGTFQNQPQH
TRBD1	TRBV7-2	TRBJ2-1	ASSLQGASYNEQF
TRBD1	TRBV5-4	TRBJ2-1	ASSLLSRTGGSNEQF
TRBD2	TRBV7-2	TRBJ2-4	ASSSTSEAKNIQY
-	TRBV9	TRBJ2-1	ASSVEDGRGRHERF
-	TRBV28	TRBJ2-6	ASRPGSGANVLT
-	TRBV19	TRBJ1-2	ASSIGGNNYGYT
TRBD2	TRBV4-3	TRBJ2-2	ASSQATSPLQRTGELF
TRBD2	TRBV6-2/TRBV6-3	TRBJ2-5	ASSQTSGRGEETQY
-	TRBV25-1	TRBJ1-2	ASSEGGSYGYT
-	TRBV19	TRBJ1-3	ASRGPGQISGNTIY
TRBD2	TRBV20-1	TRBJ2-7	SASASGRWGSYEQY
-	TRBV5-8	TRBJ2-3	ASSSRGASTDTQY
TRBD2	TRBV18	TRBJ2-3	ASSPPDGTSGRVFGTDTQY
-	TRBV11-2	TRBJ1-1	ASSYQGGTEAF
-	TRBV18	TRBJ1-3	ASSPPMSRLRGQRSGNTIY
TRBD1	TRBV27	TRBJ2-7	ASSYLTGAKEQY
TRBD2	TRBV12-5	TRBJ2-3	ASGLDTSGDTQY
-	TRBV25-1	TRBJ2-5	ASSESESRETQY
-	TRBV19	TRBJ1-1	ASSIMRGTEAF
-	TRBV25-1	TRBJ1-1	ASSSRAIRGFTEAF
TRBD1	TRBV29-1	TRBJ1-4	SVEVRDRGREKLF
-	TRBV4-3	TRBJ1-2	ASSQARANYGYT
TRBD2	TRBV5-6	TRBJ2-5	ASSLLAGGGETQY
-	TRBV7-8	TRBJ1-2	ASSLSPYGYT
TRBD1	TRBV29-1	TRBJ2-7	SAWDRARNEQY
TRBD2	TRBV19	TRBJ2-1	ASSRGLAGFGEQF
-	TRBV30	TRBJ1-5	AWRLGLGPQH
-	TRBV5-4	TRBJ2-4	ASSQEPKDIQY
-	TRBV3-1/TRBV3-2	TRBJ2-3	ASSQDPTLLNTDTQY
TRBD2	TRBV19	TRBJ2-7	ASSIGASGIYEQY
TRBD1	TRBV3-1/TRBV3-2	TRBJ2-7	ASSQVPGQGVYEQY
-	TRBV7-9	TRBJ2-3	ASSLLPGETDTQY
TRBD2	TRBV10-3	TRBJ2-3	AISSSGSTDTQY
TRBD2	TRBV6-2/TRBV6-3	TRBJ2-1	ASSRSGTSGRWQF
TRBD1	TRBV6-5	TRBJ2-7	ASSPTGTGTYEQY
TRBD1	TRBV15	TRBJ2-7	ATSRVQGETYEQY
-	TRBV7-2	TRBJ1-5	ASSRQVNQPQH
TRBD2	TRBV7-2	TRBJ2-5	ASSLVGTRKETQY
-	TRBV30	TRBJ1-2	AWSFGTFYGYT
-	TRBV18	TRBJ1-5	ASSLIAEDQPQH
TRBD2	TRBV27	TRBJ2-5	ASSLSLAGGETQY
TRBD2	TRBV4-2	TRBJ2-5	ASSQTNPSGRAFQETQY
TRBD2	TRBV5-4	TRBJ2-1	ASSLSGGSSYNEQF
-	TRBV6-5	TRBJ2-7	ASIPLNIGRHEQY
-	TRBV9	TRBJ2-7	GAYARFSYEQY
-	TRBV2	TRBJ2-3	ASTLAGRTDTQY
TRBD1	TRBV5-1	TRBJ1-1	ASSFYGTANTEAF
-	TRBV21-1	TRBJ2-7	ASSKNDGAGHEQY
-	TRBV5-4	TRBJ2-3	ASSLPGDTDTQY
-	TRBV5-4	TRBJ2-1	ASLIRGNDEQF
TRBD2	TRBV7-2	TRBJ2-1	ATRSSSGSKQF
-	TRBV20-1	TRBJ2-5	SGRVGETQY